The entry that follows covers one T cell receptor beta chain sequence. CDR3 size: 17 residues. V lost 4 bases and J 1 base, leaving 19 bases between the germline ends. The germline CDR1 and CDR2 sequences are SGHDN and FVKESK. The sample comes from a study of OX40 agonist ivuxolimab in advanced cancers. Method: immunoSEQ multiplex PCR; TCRdb's copy keeps in-frame clones and lacks some. The repertoire holds some 100,000 clones, with approximately 90% as singletons. This receptor was obtained from an adult with an advanced solid tumor such as melanoma, head and neck, liver or kidney cancer. This specimen was CD4+ or CD8+ T cells sorted from blood, taken in a trial of the OX40 agonist ivuxolimab. The V call is TRBV14, the J call TRBJ2-5; D is ambiguous. The CDR3 DNA reads as TGTGCCAGCAGCCCCCTTGACACCCGGTTAGCCCAAGAGACCCAGTACTTC. It yields the protein CASSPLDTRLAQETQYF.